The 28 T cell receptor beta chains below come from one sample, sequenced in a study of blood T cell repertoires in COVID-19. Profiling relied on immunoSEQ multiplex PCR, and the TCRdb table lists in-frame clones only, not all of them. The top ten hold 1.3% of the sample, which has roughly 380,000 clones, over 75% seen once. Sequencing was performed on PBMCs or T cells enriched from blood (not recorded which). The receptor set was obtained from a man aged 25 to 40 who had recovered from COVID-19.

In the case of this clone: Different DNA sequences within this sample yield the same CDR3. The chain carries TRBV18 and TRBJ1-5; no firm D call. The CDR3 runs to 14 residues. Trimming cost V 6 bases and J 1 base, with 10 bases left between them. Germline loops: CDR1 KGHSH, CDR2 LQKENI. The CDR3 nucleotides read TGTGCCAGCTCCCCCAGTGTGAGCAATCAGCCCCAGCATTTT. Amino acid sequence: CASSPSVSNQPQHF.

The V call is TRBV4-1, the J call TRBJ2-5, with no clear D. V shed 1 base and J shed 5 bases, with 11 bases lying between them. CDR3 size: 14 residues. The germline V gene has CDR1 MGHRA and CDR2 YSYEKL. The CDR3 spells CASSQGSRFETQYF. CDR3 bases: TGCGCCAGCAGCCAAGGTTCTAGATTTGAGACCCAGTACTTC.

The rearrangement joins TRBV6-5 to TRBJ1-2; no reliable D call. The CDR3 runs 13 residues. With 10 bases removed from V and 9 bases from J, the gap between germline ends came to 21 bases. Germline assignment: CDR1 MNHEY and CDR2 SVGAGI. CDR3 in DNA: TGTGCCACCAGAGTGGGCCTTGGTTATAGCTACACCTTC. As protein: CATRVGLGYSYTF.

The CDR3 sequence: CASSTPGQRNGYTF. In nucleotides, the CDR3 is TGTGCCAGTAGTACGCCGGGACAGCGAAATGGCTACACCTTC. J is TRBJ1-2 and V is TRBV19; 7 nucleotides line up with TRBD1. Losses at the gene ends were 4 bases for V and 6 bases for J; bases not matched to a gene: 8. The CDR3 consists of 14 residues. CDR1 and CDR2 (germline): LNHDA, SQIVND (reference sequence).

This chain uses TRBV10-2 with TRBJ2-7; D is uncertain. Between the trimmed V and J ends, which lost 0 bases and 2 bases, there was a span of 11 bases. This CDR3 is 15 amino acids long. Looked up from germline, CDR1 is WSHSY and CDR2 is SAAADI. The CDR3, as DNA: TGCGCCAGCAGTGAGTCCTCCGGGTCCGCCTACGAGCAGTACTTC. Translated: CASSESSGSAYEQYF.

This clone was seen a single time. The genes are TRBV12-3 or TRBV12-4 and TRBJ1-2, with 8 bases identical to TRBD1. V shed 5 bases, J shed 6 bases, and the junction held 5 bases outside the gene matches. The CDR3 covers 13 residues. The CDR3 loop reads CASSPGQAHGYTF. The CDR3 coding sequence is TGTGCCAGCAGTCCGGGACAGGCACATGGCTACACCTTC.

This chain's CDR3 is CASSLGAGPYEQYF. The CDR3 nucleotides are TGTGCCAGCAGCTTAGGTGCAGGCCCCTACGAGCAGTACTTC. J is TRBJ2-7 and V is TRBV7-3; no clear D gene. V was trimmed by 2 bases and J by 2 bases, leaving 10 bases between them. Germline lookup yields CDR1 SGHTA and CDR2 FQGTGA. The length of the CDR3 is 14 residues.

A word on this clone: In the same sample, other DNA sequences code for this CDR3. The CDR3 bases are TGTGCCAGCAGCTTTGGCGGGAACACTGAAGCTTTCTTT. It encodes CASSFGGNTEAFF. The chain has TRBV7-2 and TRBJ1-1; D call uncertain. The CDR3 is 13 residues long. Germline V lookup: CDR1 SGHTA, CDR2 FQGNSA. The V gene lost 3 bases and the J gene lost 1 base, with 6 bases spanning the gap.

This clone was seen a single time. The sample holds other DNA sequences that translate to the same CDR3. The gene calls are TRBV7-9 and TRBJ2-7; TRBD2 is a possible D gene (5 bases). The germline V gene encodes CDR1 SEHNR and CDR2 FQNEAQ (reference sequence). Between the trimmed V and J ends, which lost 5 bases and 0 bases, there was a span of 8 bases. The CDR3 extends over 13 amino acids. For the CDR3, the DNA is TGTGCCAGCAGCCCGGGGTTCTCCTACGAGCAGTACTTC. Its translation is CASSPGFSYEQYF.

The CDR3 bases are TGTGCCAGCAAACAGACTACAACTAATGAAAAACTGTTTTTT. Translated: CASKQTTTNEKLFF. The chain combines TRBV2 with TRBJ1-4; D call uncertain. The CDR3 sequence is 14 residues long. Trimming shortened V by 7 bases and J by 0 bases, and 9 bases separated the two germline ends. Germline V gene sequence: CDR1 SNHLY, CDR2 FYNNEI.

The chain joins TRBV6-5 to TRBJ2-1; the D gene is possibly TRBD1 (6 bases). The CDR3 is 13 residues long. Germline V lookup: CDR1 MNHEY, CDR2 SVGAGI. Trimming removed 6 bases from V and 8 bases from J, with 14 bases in between. The CDR3, as DNA: TGTGCCAGCAGACCTAACAGGGCCTATGAGCAGTTCTTC. Its protein product is CASRPNRAYEQFF.

The chain combines TRBV15 with TRBJ1-1; D is undetermined. Trimming removed 6 bases from V and 2 bases from J, with 10 bases in between. The germline CDR1 and CDR2 sequences are LNHNV and YYDKDF (reference sequence). CDR3 length equals 13 residues. The CDR3 loop reads CATSRSDNTEAFF. In DNA form, the CDR3 reads TGTGCCACCAGTCGGAGTGACAACACTGAAGCTTTCTTT. Variable domain in full (rest from reference TRBV15 and TRBJ1-1): DAMVIQNPRYQVTQFGKPVTLSCSQTLNHNVMYWYQQKSSQAPKLLFHYYDKDFNNEADTPDNFQSRRPNTSFCFLDIRSPGLGDTAMYLCATSRSDNTEAFFGQGTRLTVV.

This chain connects TRBV7-9 to TRBJ2-3, with D tentatively TRBD1 (6 bases). This CDR3 has 15 amino acids. V shed 2 bases and J shed 0 bases, with 9 bases lying between them. The germline V gene encodes CDR1 SEHNR and CDR2 FQNEAQ (reference sequence). Here the CDR3 DNA reads TGTGCCAGCAGCTTACTGACAGGTAGCACAGATACGCAGTATTTT. Translation gives CASSLLTGSTDTQYF. Full variable domain (missing parts from reference TRBV7-9 and TRBJ2-3): DTGVSQNPRHKITKRGQNVTFRCDPISEHNRLYWYRQTLGQGPEFLTYFQNEAQLEKSRLLSDRFSAERPKGSFSTLEIQRTEQGDSAMYLCASSLLTGSTDTQYFGPGTRLTVL.

This chain links TRBV9 with TRBJ1-1, with D possibly matching TRBD1 (6 bases). The ends were cut back, 0 bases at V and 1 base at J, with 10 bases in the middle. CDR1 is SGDLS and CDR2 is YYNGEE in the germline V gene. The CDR3 runs 15 residues. CDR3 in amino acids: CASSVGAGENTEAFF. CDR3 sequence (DNA): TGTGCCAGCAGCGTAGGCGCAGGGGAGAACACTGAAGCTTTCTTT.

This clone showed up just once. The chain has TRBV27 and TRBJ2-7; 8 bases align to TRBD1. The junction had 3 bases not matched to a gene; V was cut back by 3 bases and J by 2 bases. From germline, CDR1 is MNHEY and CDR2 SMNVEV (reference sequence). This CDR3 comprises 14 residues. The CDR3 reads CASSFGRGPYEQYF. The CDR3 DNA follows: TGTGCCAGCAGTTTCGGCAGGGGGCCCTACGAGCAGTACTTC.

The V call is TRBV7-9, the J call TRBJ2-1; TRBD1 matches at 7 bases. V shed 4 bases, J shed 6 bases, and the junction held 12 bases outside the gene matches. This CDR3 has 16 residues. Per the germline V gene, CDR1 is SEHNR and CDR2 is FQNEAQ (reference sequence). CDR3 residues: CASSSTLAGGPNEQFF. Written as DNA, the CDR3 is TGTGCCAGCAGCTCCACGCTGGCAGGGGGACCCAATGAGCAGTTCTTC.

The chain joins TRBV10-2 to TRBJ1-1; no reliable D call. The germline CDR1 and CDR2 sequences are WSHSY and SAAADI. This CDR3 has 13 residues. Deletions cut 3 bases from V and 4 bases from J, with 9 bases between. CDR3 residues: CASSELSVTEAFF. In DNA form, the CDR3 reads TGCGCCAGCAGTGAACTTTCGGTCACTGAAGCTTTCTTT.

The chain has TRBV18 and TRBJ1-3, with TRBD1 as a possible D gene (6 bases). Trimming cost V 3 bases and J 2 bases, with 11 bases left between them. Germline V lookup: CDR1 KGHSH, CDR2 LQKENI. CDR3 length: 15 residues. CDR3 nucleotides: TGTGCCAGCTCACCGAAACAGGGCGCTGGAAACACCATATATTTT. Its protein is CASSPKQGAGNTIYF.

This rearrangement joins TRBV5-6 to TRBJ1-2, with 11 bases that match TRBD1. This CDR3 is 14 amino acids long. The V gene's germline CDR1 is SGHDT and CDR2 YYEEEE. Trimming took 4 bases from V and 7 from J; bases not matched to a gene: 6. The CDR3 sequence: CASSHRTGGSGYTF. The CDR3, as DNA: TGTGCCAGCAGCCATAGGACAGGGGGCTCTGGCTACACCTTC. The full variable domain, in which reference TRBV5-6 and TRBJ1-2 provide the parts outside the CDR3, is DAGVTQSPTHLIKTRGQQVTLRCSPKSGHDTVSWYQQALGQGPQFIFQYYEEEERQRGNFPDRFSGHQFPNYSSELNVNALLLGDSALYLCASSHRTGGSGYTFGSGTRLTVV.

J is TRBJ2-4 and V is TRBV7-2; D uncertain. V was clipped by 5 bases and J by 1 base, with 15 bases between them. The CDR3 covers 16 residues. Germline V lookup: CDR1 SGHTA, CDR2 FQGNSA. In DNA, the CDR3 is TGTGCCAGCAGCCAACAGCCCTCTCTGGCCAAAAACATTCAGTACTTC. As protein: CASSQQPSLAKNIQYF.

The CDR3 coding sequence is TGCAGCGTTGGAGAGGGGGGTGGGCAGCCCCAGCATTTT. Translating gives CSVGEGGGQPQHF. V is TRBV29-1 and J is TRBJ1-5; D perhaps matches TRBD1 (6 bases). The CDR3 extends over 13 amino acids. Germline V gene sequence: CDR1 SQVTM, CDR2 ANQGSEA. Trimming took off 4 bases at V and 7 bases at J, with 14 bases between the two ends.

This clone was detected only once. CDR3 DNA sequence: TGTGCCATCAGTGAGGAAGCGGGGGGGCTGGTATTTGAGCAGTTCTTC. It translates to CAISEEAGGLVFEQFF. The chain employs TRBV10-3 and TRBJ2-1; 10 positions match TRBD2. Germline CDR1 and CDR2: ENHRY and SYGVKD. Trimming cost V 2 bases and J 9 bases; bases outside gene matches: 10. This CDR3 region has 16 residues.

The chain combines TRBV7-9 with TRBJ1-6, with 7 bases matching TRBD1. In germline, CDR1 is SEHNR, CDR2 FQNEAQ (reference sequence). The CDR3 consists of 16 residues. With V trimmed by 5 bases and J by 10 bases, 14 bases remained unmatched. Written as DNA, the CDR3 is TGTGCCAGCAGCGATGACGGGGACAGTTTATTCTCACCCCTCCACTTT. Amino acids: CASSDDGDSLFSPLHF.

The V call is TRBV29-1, the J call TRBJ1-2; D gene ambiguous. Trimming stripped 3 bases from V and 3 bases from J, with 11 bases between. Germline CDR1 is SQVTM and CDR2 is ANQGSEA. The CDR3 runs 13 residues. The CDR3 protein is CSVDGPRDYGYTF. The CDR3 coding sequence is TGCAGCGTTGATGGCCCTCGGGACTATGGCTACACCTTC.

The rearrangement links TRBV19 to TRBJ1-2; 7 nucleotides align to TRBD1. This CDR3 spans 15 amino acids. Germline CDR1 and CDR2: LNHDA and SQIVND (reference sequence). Trimming took 9 bases from V and 1 from J; bases not matched to a gene: 11. CDR3 loop: CASKARDSDNYGYTF. DNA of the CDR3: TGTGCCAGCAAGGCACGGGACAGTGATAACTATGGCTACACCTTC. Drawing the rest from reference TRBV19 and TRBJ1-2, the complete variable domain is DGGITQSPKYLFRKEGQNVTLSCEQNLNHDAMYWYRQDPGQGLRLIYYSQIVNDFQKGDIAEGYSVSREKKESFPLTVTSAQKNPTAFYLCASKARDSDNYGYTFGSGTRLTVV.

The DNA of the CDR3 is TGTGCCAGCACTCTATCGGGGGGTAAAGAAGCTTTCTTT. This gives the protein CASTLSGGKEAFF. This chain uses TRBV5-6 with TRBJ1-1; tentatively, D is TRBD1 (5 bases). The CDR3 loop spans 13 amino acids. Trimming removed 6 bases at V and 8 bases at J, with 17 bases between. CDR1 is SGHDT and CDR2 is YYEEEE in the germline V gene.

This chain links TRBV4-1 with TRBJ1-4; 7 bases fit TRBD1. The germline gives CDR1 MGHRA, CDR2 YSYEKL. This CDR3 contains 14 residues. The V gene end was trimmed by 0 bases and the J gene end by 10 bases; junction bases not matched to a gene: 5. This CDR3 is CASSQDDRVGKLFF. CDR3 coding DNA: TGCGCCAGCAGCCAAGACGACAGGGTCGGAAAACTGTTTTTT.

V and J are TRBV12-5 and TRBJ1-1, with 9 positions matching TRBD1. The CDR3 has 13 residues. Germline V gene data show CDR1 as LGHNT and CDR2 as FRNRAP. J lost 6 bases, V lost 4 bases, and 3 bases had no gene match. CDR3 DNA: TGTGCTAGTGGTTGGGACAGGGACCCTGAAGCTTTCTTT. The encoded protein is CASGWDRDPEAFF.